This T cell receptor (beta chain) was sequenced during a study of chemoradiotherapy in HPV16-positive cancers. Study outcomes and limitations: For HPV16-positive patients, expanding HPV-responsive T cells associated with longer recurrence-free survival. Candidate HPV-specific clones and E7-related TCR motifs grew in tumor during treatment. HPV-specific T cells were functionally defined from only two HPV16-positive patients.

The assay was immunoSEQ multiplex PCR, and TCRdb's table has in-frame clones only and misses some. The sample yields roughly 9,800 clones, roughly 65% seen once. V was trimmed by 6 bases and J by 3 bases, leaving 15 bases between them. CDR1 and CDR2 (germline): LNHDA, SQIVND (reference sequence). There are 14 residues in the CDR3. About this clone: What it binds is unknown.

The V gene is TRBV19, the J gene TRBJ2-7, with a weak D call TRBD2 (6 bases). The clonotype originates from a human donor with HPV-associated anogenital cancer. This specimen was acquired from a patient who underwent chemoradiotherapy. The CDR3 DNA is TGTGCCAGTAGCCTAGGAGGGTCCGACTACGAGCAGTACTTC. Translating gives CASSLGGSDYEQYF.